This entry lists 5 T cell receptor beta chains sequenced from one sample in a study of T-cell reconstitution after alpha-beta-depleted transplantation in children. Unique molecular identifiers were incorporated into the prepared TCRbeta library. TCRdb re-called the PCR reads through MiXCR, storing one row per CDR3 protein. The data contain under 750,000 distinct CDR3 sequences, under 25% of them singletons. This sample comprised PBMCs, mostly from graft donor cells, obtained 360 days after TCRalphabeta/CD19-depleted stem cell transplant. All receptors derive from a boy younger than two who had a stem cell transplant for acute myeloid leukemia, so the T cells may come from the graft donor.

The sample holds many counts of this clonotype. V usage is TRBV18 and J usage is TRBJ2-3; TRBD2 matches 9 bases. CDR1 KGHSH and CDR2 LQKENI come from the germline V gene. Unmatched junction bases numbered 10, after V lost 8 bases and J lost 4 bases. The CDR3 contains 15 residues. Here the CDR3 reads CASATGTSSPDTQYF. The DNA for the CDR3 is TGTGCCAGCGCGACCGGGACTAGCTCTCCAGATACGCAGTATTTT.

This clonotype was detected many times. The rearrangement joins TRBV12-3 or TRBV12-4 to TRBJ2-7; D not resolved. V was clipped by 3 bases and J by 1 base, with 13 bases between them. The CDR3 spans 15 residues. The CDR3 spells CASSLDVFSSYEQYF. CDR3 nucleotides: TGTGCCAGCAGTTTGGACGTTTTTTCTTCCTACGAGCAGTACTTC.

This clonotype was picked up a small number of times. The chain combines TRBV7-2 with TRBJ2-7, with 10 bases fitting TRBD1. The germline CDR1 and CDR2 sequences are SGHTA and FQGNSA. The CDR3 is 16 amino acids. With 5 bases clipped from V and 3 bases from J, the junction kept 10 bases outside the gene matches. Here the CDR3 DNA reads TGTGCCAGCAGCAAAGAGGGACAGGGGAATCTCTACGAGCAGTACTTC. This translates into CASSKEGQGNLYEQYF.

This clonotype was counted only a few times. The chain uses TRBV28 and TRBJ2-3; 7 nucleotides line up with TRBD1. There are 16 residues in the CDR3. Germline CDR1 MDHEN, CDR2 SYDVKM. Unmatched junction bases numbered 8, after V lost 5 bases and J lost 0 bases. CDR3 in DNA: TGTGCCAGCAGTCTGAGGGACAGACCTAGCACAGATACGCAGTATTTT. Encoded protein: CASSLRDRPSTDTQYF.

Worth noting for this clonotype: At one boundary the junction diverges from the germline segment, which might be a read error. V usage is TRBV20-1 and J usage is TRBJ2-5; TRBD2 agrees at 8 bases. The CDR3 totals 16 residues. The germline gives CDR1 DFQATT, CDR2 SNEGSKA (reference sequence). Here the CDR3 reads CCARDQAGDPQETQYF. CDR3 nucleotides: TGCTGTGCTAGAGATCAAGCGGGGGACCCTCAAGAGACCCAGTACTTC.